The subject of this entry is one T cell receptor (beta chain). This entry belongs to a study of blood T cell repertoires in COVID-19. The assay was immunoSEQ multiplex PCR, and TCRdb's table has in-frame clones only and misses some. The sample consists of some 80,000 clones, 75% to 85% of them appearing once. Germline V CDR1 and CDR2: LNHDA, SQIVND (reference sequence). V lost 1 base, J lost 2 bases, and 5 bases stayed unmatched. CDR3 size: 16 residues. The source of this sequence is a woman aged 80 or older with active or convalescent COVID-19. The rearrangement uses TRBV19 and TRBJ2-4; 7 nucleotides agree with TRBD1. The specimen sequenced was peripheral blood. The CDR3 region has the DNA TGTGCCAGTAGTATAGTTACAGGGGTAACCAAAAACATTCAGTACTTC. Protein: CASSIVTGVTKNIQYF.